This TCR beta chain stems from a study of cytomegalovirus exposure and HLA in healthy donors. As for the study in general: The 100 to 150 validation repertoires and the 666 first-cohort repertoires shared a platform, a later analysis reported.

The assay was immunoSEQ multiplex PCR, and TCRdb's table has in-frame clones only and misses some. Of 150,000 to 200,000 clones listed, 96% were seen once; the top ten hold 0.89%. V dropped 3 bases and J dropped 1; count of bases not matched to a gene: 4. CDR3 size: 14 residues. CDR1 and CDR2 from the germline V gene are SGHNT and YYREEE (reference sequence). The sample taken for sequencing was PBMCs. This sequence joins TRBV5-4 and TRBJ2-7; 7 bases map to TRBD1. This TCR was sampled from a young woman in good health and CMV-seronegative. This CDR3 reads CASSWGTESYEQYF. The CDR3 DNA sequence: TGTGCCAGCAGCTGGGGGACAGAATCCTACGAGCAGTACTTC. The full variable domain, completed using reference TRBV5-4 and TRBJ2-7, is ETGVTQSPTHLIKTRGQQVTLRCSSQSGHNTVSWYQQALGQGPQFIFQYYREEENGRGNFPPRFSGLQFPNYSSELNVNALELDDSALYLCASSWGTESYEQYFGPGTRLTVT.